The source of this TCR beta chain is a study of T cell repertoires in cytomegalovirus infection. Across the whole study: As its CMV epitopes, the study selected recently identified HLA-C-restricted and well-studied HLA-B-restricted targets.

The study's findings and limits: Accumulated public TCR beta family frequency recognized individuals carrying CMV together with the relevant HLA. CMV-specific TCR beta clonotypes restricted by HLA-C were the ones dominating the ex vivo response.

Each CDR3 protein is one row after TCRdb ran MiXCR on the reads. The table includes about half a million distinct CDR3 sequences, roughly a third detected once. With 8 bases clipped from V and 3 bases from J, the junction kept 14 bases outside the gene matches. The V gene's germline CDR1 is LNHDA and CDR2 SQIVND (reference sequence). The CDR3 extends over 16 amino acids. This clonotype has a handful of counts. Its target is not known. The sequence was obtained from a human donor in good health (CMV status not recorded). Some clones in this sample may be carry-over from other donors' samples. This material consisted of cultured PBMCs, taken from culture after CMV antigen stimulation. The chain uses TRBV19 and TRBJ2-3; 7 nucleotides line up with TRBD2. CDR3 DNA sequence: TGTGCCAGTGGCCCCGGTAGGGGAGGGATGACAGATACGCAGTATTTT. Its translation is CASGPGRGGMTDTQYF.